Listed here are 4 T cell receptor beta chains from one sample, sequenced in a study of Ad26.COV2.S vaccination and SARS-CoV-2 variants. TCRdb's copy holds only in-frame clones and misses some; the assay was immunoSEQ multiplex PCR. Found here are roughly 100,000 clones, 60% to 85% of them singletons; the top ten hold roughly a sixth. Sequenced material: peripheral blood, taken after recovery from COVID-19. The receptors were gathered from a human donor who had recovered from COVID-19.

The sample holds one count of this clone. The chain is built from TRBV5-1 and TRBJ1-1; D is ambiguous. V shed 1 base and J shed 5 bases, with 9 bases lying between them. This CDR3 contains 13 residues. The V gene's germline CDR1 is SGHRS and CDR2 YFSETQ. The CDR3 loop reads CASSLNVLTEAFF. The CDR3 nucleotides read TGCGCCAGCAGCTTGAATGTACTAACTGAAGCTTTCTTT.

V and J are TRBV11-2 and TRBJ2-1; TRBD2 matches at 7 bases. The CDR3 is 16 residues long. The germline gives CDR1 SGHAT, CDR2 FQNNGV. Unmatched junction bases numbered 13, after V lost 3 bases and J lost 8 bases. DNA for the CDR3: TGTGCCAGCAGCTTGGGAGCGGGGTTCGAACTCGATGAGCAGTTCTTC. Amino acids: CASSLGAGFELDEQFF.

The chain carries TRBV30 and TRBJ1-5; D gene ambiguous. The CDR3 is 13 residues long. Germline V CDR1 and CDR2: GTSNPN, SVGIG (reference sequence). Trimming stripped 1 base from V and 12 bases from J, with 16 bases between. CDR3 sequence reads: CAWSAQSGSLQHF. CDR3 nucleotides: TGTGCCTGGAGTGCCCAATCGGGGTCCCTCCAGCATTTT.

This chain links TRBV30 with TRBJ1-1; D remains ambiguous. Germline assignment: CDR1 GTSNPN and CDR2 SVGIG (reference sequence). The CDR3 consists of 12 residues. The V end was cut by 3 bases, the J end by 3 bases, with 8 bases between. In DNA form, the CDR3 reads TGTGCCTGGAGACTACCTTACACTGAAGCTTTCTTT. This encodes CAWRLPYTEAFF. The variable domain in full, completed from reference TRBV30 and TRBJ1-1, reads SQTIHQWPATLVQPVGSPLSLECTVEGTSNPNLYWYRQAAGRGLQLLFYSVGIGQISSEVPQNLSASRPQDRQFILSSKKLLLSDSGFYLCAWRLPYTEAFFGQGTRLTVV.